A selection of T cell receptor beta chains follows, all from one sample in a study of cytomegalovirus exposure and HLA in healthy donors. Method: immunoSEQ multiplex PCR; TCRdb's copy keeps in-frame clones and lacks some. This table holds fewer than 250,000 clones, around four fifths found once. The sequenced material came from PBMCs. The origin of the receptors is a woman aged 50 to 60 in good health and CMV-seropositive. Both conserved end residues are part of each CDR3. D genes are given only for firm matches. The listing skips clone size in some rows; elsewhere it reads once, few, many or a size class.

v_gene	j_gene	abundance	d_gene	CDR3nt	CDR3aa
TRBV6-5	TRBJ1-2	NA	NA	TGTGCCAGCAGCGCTGCAACGGGACACACGTATGGCTACACCTTC	CASSAATGHTYGYTF
TRBV4-3	TRBJ2-7	NA	TRBD1	TGCGCCAGCAGCCAAGATTCGTCAGTGGGACAGGGGAAAATCTCCTACGAGCAGTACTTC	CASSQDSSVGQGKISYEQYF
TRBV7-2	TRBJ1-1	NA	NA	TGTGCCAGCAGCTTATCAGGAGGCATGAACACTGAAGCTTTCTTT	CASSLSGGMNTEAFF
TRBV19	TRBJ2-5	NA	TRBD2	TGTGCCAGTAGTGGGGAGGGGCAGAAAGAGACCCAGTACTTC	CASSGEGQKETQYF
TRBV7-3	TRBJ2-3	NA	TRBD1	TGTGCCAGCGGTACCGGGACAGGTCTTAACACAGATACGCAGTATTTT	CASGTGTGLNTDTQYF
TRBV5-1	TRBJ2-7	NA	TRBD1	TGCGCCAGCAGCAACCAAGGGACAGGGAAAGGACACGAGCAGTACTTC	CASSNQGTGKGHEQYF
TRBV5-1	TRBJ2-1	NA	TRBD2	TGCGCCAGCAGCAGACTAGCGCGGACTTCCAATGAGCAGTTCTTC	CASSRLARTSNEQFF
TRBV19	TRBJ1-6	NA	NA	TGTGCCAGTAGTATAGGAGGGGGTCATAATTCACCCCTCCACTTT	CASSIGGGHNSPLHF
TRBV7-2	TRBJ1-5	few	NA	TGTGCCAGCAGCTTGGAGCGGGGGTATCAGCCCCAGCATTTT	CASSLERGYQPQHF
TRBV9	TRBJ2-1	NA	TRBD1	TGTGCCAGCAGCTACTCGGGACAGGGGGAGTTGGGGAATGAGCAGTTCTTC	CASSYSGQGELGNEQFF
TRBV19	TRBJ2-1	once	NA	TGTGCCAGTAGTATAGAGACTAGGATGGAGCAGTTCTTC	CASSIETRMEQFF
TRBV6-5	TRBJ1-6	NA	NA	TGTGCCAGCAGTTCCGTGACAGGCTCACCCCTCCACTTT	CASSSVTGSPLHF
TRBV9	TRBJ2-5	NA	NA	TGTGCCAGCAGCGTACGGATGAGGGAGACCCAGTACTTC	CASSVRMRETQYF
TRBV4-3	TRBJ2-7	NA	TRBD1	TGCGCCAGCAGCCAAGAGGCCTGGGGACAGGGGACCGAGCAGTACTTC	CASSQEAWGQGTEQYF
TRBV11-2	TRBJ2-7	NA	TRBD1	TGTGCCAGCAGCCCCGGGACAGCCCCCTACGAGCAGTACTTC	CASSPGTAPYEQYF
TRBV2	TRBJ1-5	few	NA	TGTGCCAGCAGTGCCGACAGCCATCAGCCCCAGCATTTT	CASSADSHQPQHF
TRBV29-1	TRBJ2-3	NA	TRBD2	TGCAGCGTTTGGACTAGCGGGGCCTCAGATACGCAGTATTTT	CSVWTSGASDTQYF
TRBV7-6	TRBJ1-2	NA	NA	TGTGCCAGCAGCCCACGGGGGAGCGGCTATGGCTACACCTTC	CASSPRGSGYGYTF
TRBV9	TRBJ1-3	NA	TRBD1	TGTGCCAGCAGCGTAGGCGCAGGGGGCAGTGGAAACACCATATATTTT	CASSVGAGGSGNTIYF
TRBV6-6	TRBJ1-2	few	NA	TGTGCCAGCAGTTACCTTCCGGGTGGGAGCTCTGGCTACACCTTC	CASSYLPGGSSGYTF
TRBV6-5	TRBJ1-1	NA	NA	TGTGCCAGCAGTCAGGGGTGGAACACTGAAGCTTTCTTT	CASSQGWNTEAFF
TRBV7-9	TRBJ1-1	NA	NA	TGTTCCAGCAGCTTAGCGGTCGGCAGGGGGAACACTGAAGCTTTCTTT	CSSSLAVGRGNTEAFF
TRBV5-6	TRBJ1-6	NA	NA	TGTGCCAGCAGCTGGACACCAGGCCGCTCCTATAATTCACCCCTCCACTTT	CASSWTPGRSYNSPLHF
TRBV11-1	TRBJ1-6	NA	NA	TGTGCCAGCAGCCTCCGGAGGGGGGGAAGCTCCTATAATTCACCCCTCCACTTT	CASSLRRGGSSYNSPLHF
TRBV6-1	TRBJ1-3	NA	NA	TGTGCCAGCAGTGAATACTTAGAAACTGGAAACACCATATATTTT	CASSEYLETGNTIYF
TRBV2	TRBJ1-4	NA	NA	TGTGCCAGCCGAGGGGGTTCAACTAATGAAAAACTGTTTTTT	CASRGGSTNEKLFF
TRBV6-1	TRBJ1-2	once	NA	TGTGCCAGCAGCTCAGGGGTTCTGGGTGGCTACACCTTC	CASSSGVLGGYTF
TRBV7-9	TRBJ2-3	NA	NA	TGTTCCAGCAGCTTTTCTGGCGGTTTGGGGGGACTCAGCACAGATACGCAGTATTTT	CSSSFSGGLGGLSTDTQYF
TRBV9	TRBJ2-1	NA	NA	TGTGCCAGCAGCGGATGGGGACACCCCTACAATGAGCAGTTCTTC	CASSGWGHPYNEQFF
TRBV5-1	TRBJ1-1	NA	TRBD1	TGCGCCAGCAGCCCGGGACAGCCGAACACTGAAGCTTTCTTT	CASSPGQPNTEAFF
TRBV7-3	TRBJ2-5	NA	TRBD2	TGTGCCAGCAGCTCTGGGACTAGGGGGGAGACCCAGTACTTC	CASSSGTRGETQYF
TRBV10-1	TRBJ1-5	NA	NA	TGCGCCAGCAGGACAGGTTATAGCAATCAGCCCCAGCATTTT	CASRTGYSNQPQHF
TRBV28	TRBJ2-1	NA	TRBD2	TGTGCCAGCAGTTTATTGAGCGGGGGCTCCTACAATGAGCAGTTCTTC	CASSLLSGGSYNEQFF
TRBV5-1	TRBJ1-3	NA	TRBD1	TGCGCCAGCAGCCGAGGGACAGGGCCGACTATACCCTCTGGAAACACCATATATTTT	CASSRGTGPTIPSGNTIYF
TRBV5-4	TRBJ2-7	once	TRBD2	TGTGCCAGCAGCCCCGGGGGGGGGATCTACGAGCAGTACTTC	CASSPGGGIYEQYF
TRBV9	TRBJ1-6	NA	NA	TGTGCCAGCAGCGTAGGTTCCCGAGAAAGCTCCTATAATTCACCCCTCCACTTT	CASSVGSRESSYNSPLHF
TRBV5-4	TRBJ2-7	NA	NA	TGTGCCAGCAGCTTGGTAGTAGGAGGACAGTACAGTTTCCACGAGCAGTACTTC	CASSLVVGGQYSFHEQYF
TRBV2	TRBJ1-2	NA	TRBD1	TGTGCCAGCAGCAGGGGGCAGGACTATGGCTACACCTTC	CASSRGQDYGYTF
TRBV4-3	TRBJ2-2	NA	TRBD2	TGCGCCAGCAGCCTAACGGCTCCGGGACTAGCGGGGGGCAACACCGGGGAGCTGTTTTTT	CASSLTAPGLAGGNTGELFF
TRBV30	TRBJ1-5	NA	NA	TGTGCCTGGAGTGGGACCGGGAGAGAGGGTCAGCCCCAGCATTTT	CAWSGTGREGQPQHF